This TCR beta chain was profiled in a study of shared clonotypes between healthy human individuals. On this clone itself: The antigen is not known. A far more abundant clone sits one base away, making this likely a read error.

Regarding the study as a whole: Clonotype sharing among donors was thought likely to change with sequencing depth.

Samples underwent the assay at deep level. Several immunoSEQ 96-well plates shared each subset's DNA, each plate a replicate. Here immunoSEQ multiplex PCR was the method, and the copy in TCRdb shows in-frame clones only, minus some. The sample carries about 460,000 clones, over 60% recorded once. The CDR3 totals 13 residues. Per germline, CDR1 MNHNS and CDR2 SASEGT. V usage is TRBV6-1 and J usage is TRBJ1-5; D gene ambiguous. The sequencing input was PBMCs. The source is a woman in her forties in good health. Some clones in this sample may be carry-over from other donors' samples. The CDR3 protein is CAGRSNSNQPQHF. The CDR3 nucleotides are TGTGCCGGCAGGAGCAATAGCAATCAGCCCCAGCATTTT.